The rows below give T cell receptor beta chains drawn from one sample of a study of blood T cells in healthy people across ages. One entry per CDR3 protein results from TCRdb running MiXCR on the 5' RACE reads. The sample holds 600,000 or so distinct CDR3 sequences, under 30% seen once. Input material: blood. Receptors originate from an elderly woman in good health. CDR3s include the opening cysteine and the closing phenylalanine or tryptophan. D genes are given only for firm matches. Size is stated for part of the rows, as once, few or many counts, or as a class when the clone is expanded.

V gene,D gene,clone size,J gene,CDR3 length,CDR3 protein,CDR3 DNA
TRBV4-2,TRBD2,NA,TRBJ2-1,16,CASSAGLAGGGGEQFF,TGTGCCAGCAGCGCGGGACTAGCGGGAGGTGGCGGTGAGCAGTTCTTC
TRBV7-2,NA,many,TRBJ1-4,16,CASSRGLWSTNEKLFF,TGTGCCAGCAGCAGGGGACTCTGGTCGACTAATGAAAAACTGTTTTTT
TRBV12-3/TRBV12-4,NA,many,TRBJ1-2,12,CASSLEWLGYTF,TGTGCCAGCAGTTTAGAGTGGCTCGGCTACACCTTC
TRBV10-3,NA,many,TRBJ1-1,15,CAISAADISNTEAFF,TGTGCCATCAGTGCCGCGGACATCTCAAACACTGAAGCTTTCTTT
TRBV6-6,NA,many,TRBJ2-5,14,CASSQGGDLREQYF,TGTGCCAGCAGCCAGGGGGGAGACCTACGAGAGCAGTACTTC
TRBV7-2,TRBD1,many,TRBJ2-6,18,CASSPPGQVLSGANVLTF,TGTGCCAGCAGCCCGCCGGGACAGGTCCTCTCTGGGGCCAACGTCCTGACTTTC
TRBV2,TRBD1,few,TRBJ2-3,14,CASSDRGPVDTQYF,TGTGCCAGCAGTGACAGGGGGCCGGTAGATACGCAGTATTTT
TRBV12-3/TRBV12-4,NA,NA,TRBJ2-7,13,CAGSPDSYNEQYF,TGTGCCGGCAGTCCGGACAGTTACAATGAGCAGTACTTC
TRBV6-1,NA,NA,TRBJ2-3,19,CASSQLRGPTTLFTDTQYF,TGTGCCAGCAGCCAACTTCGAGGGCCCACGACCCTTTTCACAGATACGCAGTATTTT
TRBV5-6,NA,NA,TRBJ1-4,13,CASSLTDNEKLFF,TGTGCCAGCAGCTTGACGGATAATGAAAAACTGTTTTTT
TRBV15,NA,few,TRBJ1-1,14,CATSRVGGRTEAFF,TGTGCCACCAGCAGAGTCGGGGGTAGGACTGAAGCTTTCTTT
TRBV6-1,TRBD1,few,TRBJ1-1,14,CASNRGQGNTEAFF,TGTGCCAGCAACAGAGGACAGGGGAACACTGAAGCTTTCTTT
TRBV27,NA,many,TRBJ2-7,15,CASSSNPFPPGEQYF,TGTGCCAGCAGTTCCAACCCTTTTCCACCGGGGGAGCAGTACTTC
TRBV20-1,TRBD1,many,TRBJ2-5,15,CSARSPGQGTGTQYF,TGCAGTGCTAGAAGTCCGGGACAGGGCACGGGGACCCAGTACTTC
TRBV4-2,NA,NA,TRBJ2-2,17,CASSQGGGGTNTGELFF,TGTGCCAGCAGCCAAGGAGGAGGTGGGACTAACACCGGGGAGCTGTTTTTT
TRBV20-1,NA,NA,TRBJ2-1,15,CSAESGETTYNEQFF,TGCAGTGCCGAGAGTGGGGAAACCACCTACAATGAGCAGTTCTTC
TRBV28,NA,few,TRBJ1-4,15,CASSTGVGEYEKLFF,TGTGCCAGCAGTACGGGGGTCGGGGAATATGAAAAACTGTTTTTT
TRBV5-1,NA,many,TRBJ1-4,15,CASSSEQGFGEKLFF,TGCGCCAGCAGCTCGGAACAGGGATTCGGTGAAAAACTGTTTTTT
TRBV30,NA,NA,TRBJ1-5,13,CAWSVMSGGPQHF,TGTGCCTGGAGTGTAATGTCCGGCGGGCCCCAGCATTTT
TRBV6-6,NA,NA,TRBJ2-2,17,CASSYFEGQGLGGELFF,TGTGCCAGCAGTTACTTCGAGGGTCAGGGCCTGGGCGGGGAGCTGTTTTTT
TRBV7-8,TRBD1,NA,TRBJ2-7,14,CASSSQGTFYEQYF,TGTGCCAGCAGCTCACAGGGGACGTTCTACGAGCAGTACTTC
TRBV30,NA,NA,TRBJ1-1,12,CAWRTVNTEAFF,TGTGCCTGGAGGACAGTGAACACTGAAGCTTTCTTT
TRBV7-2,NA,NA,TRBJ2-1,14,CASKPDLTYNEQFF,TGTGCCAGCAAACCCGATCTAACCTACAATGAGCAGTTCTTC
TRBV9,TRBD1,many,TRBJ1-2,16,CASSVGTGAQISGYTF,TGTGCCAGCAGCGTAGGGACAGGGGCCCAAATAAGCGGCTACACCTTC
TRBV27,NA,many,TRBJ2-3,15,CATSAGTLIKDTQYF,TGTGCCACCTCCGCCGGGACGCTAATTAAAGATACGCAGTATTTT
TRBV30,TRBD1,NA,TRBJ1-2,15,CAWSQYRGLNYGYTF,TGTGCCTGGAGCCAATACAGGGGGCTTAACTATGGCTACACCTTC
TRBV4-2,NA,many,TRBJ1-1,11,CASSQGGEAFF,TGTGCCAGCAGCCAAGGGGGAGAAGCTTTCTTT
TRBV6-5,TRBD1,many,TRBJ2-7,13,CASSQDRAYEQYF,TGTGCCAGCAGTCAGGACAGGGCCTACGAGCAGTACTTC
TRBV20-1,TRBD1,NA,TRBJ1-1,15,CSARGAGGVGTEAFF,TGCAGTGCTAGGGGGGCAGGGGGTGTAGGCACTGAAGCTTTCTTT
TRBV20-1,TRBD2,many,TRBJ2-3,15,CSAILAGESTDTQYF,TGCAGTGCCATACTAGCGGGGGAGAGCACAGATACGCAGTATTTT
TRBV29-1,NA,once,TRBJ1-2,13,CSATGGLNYGYTF,TGCAGCGCCACTGGAGGCCTTAACTATGGCTACACCTTC
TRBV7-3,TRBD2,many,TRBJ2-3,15,CASSLGLAGTGTQYF,TGTGCCAGCAGCTTAGGACTAGCGGGGACCGGAACGCAGTATTTT
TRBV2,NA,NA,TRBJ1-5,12,CASGGSPLTQHF,TGTGCCTCCGGGGGGTCGCCTTTGACCCAGCATTTT
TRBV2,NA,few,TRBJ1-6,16,CASKVSESSYNSPLHF,TGTGCCAGCAAAGTAAGCGAGAGCTCCTATAATTCACCCCTCCACTTT
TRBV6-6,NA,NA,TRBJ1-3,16,CASSYLPDTSGNTVYF,TGTGCCAGCAGTTACCTCCCTGACACCTCTGGAAACACCGTATATTTT